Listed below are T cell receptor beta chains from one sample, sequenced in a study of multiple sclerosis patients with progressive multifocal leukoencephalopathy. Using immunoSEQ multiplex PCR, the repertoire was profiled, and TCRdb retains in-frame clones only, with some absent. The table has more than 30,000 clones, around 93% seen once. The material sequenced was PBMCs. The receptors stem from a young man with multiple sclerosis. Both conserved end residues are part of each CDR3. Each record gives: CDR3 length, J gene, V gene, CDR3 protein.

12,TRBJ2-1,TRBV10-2,CASLRSYNEQFF
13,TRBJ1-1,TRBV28,CASSLSDSTEAFF
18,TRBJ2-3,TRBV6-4,CASRLTSAYRKCTDTQYF
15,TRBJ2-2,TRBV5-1,CASSSTGWGTGELFF
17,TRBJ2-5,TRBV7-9,CASSLVGPASRGETQYF
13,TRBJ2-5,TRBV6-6,CASSNGIRETQYF
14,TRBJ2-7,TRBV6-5,CASSYSSRGYEQYF
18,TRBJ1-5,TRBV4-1,CASSQGRGRQGGGQPQHF
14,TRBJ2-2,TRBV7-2,CASTGLAGSGELFF
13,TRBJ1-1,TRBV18,CASSPNLQGEAFF
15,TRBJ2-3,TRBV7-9,CASSPGGPSTDTQYF
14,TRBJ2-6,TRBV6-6,CAAGVSGRANVLTF
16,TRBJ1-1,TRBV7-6,CASSPAGAGPNTEAFF
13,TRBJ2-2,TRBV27,CASSFIAAGELFF
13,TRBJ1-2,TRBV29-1,CSDNGQGGYGYTF
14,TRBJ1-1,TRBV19,CASSIPQGFPEAFF
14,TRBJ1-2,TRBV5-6,CASSFVGANYGYTF
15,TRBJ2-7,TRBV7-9,CASSLVGGRLAEQYF
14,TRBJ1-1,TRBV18,CASSRDRAPTEAFF
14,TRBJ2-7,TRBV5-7,CASSAPGLRYEQYF